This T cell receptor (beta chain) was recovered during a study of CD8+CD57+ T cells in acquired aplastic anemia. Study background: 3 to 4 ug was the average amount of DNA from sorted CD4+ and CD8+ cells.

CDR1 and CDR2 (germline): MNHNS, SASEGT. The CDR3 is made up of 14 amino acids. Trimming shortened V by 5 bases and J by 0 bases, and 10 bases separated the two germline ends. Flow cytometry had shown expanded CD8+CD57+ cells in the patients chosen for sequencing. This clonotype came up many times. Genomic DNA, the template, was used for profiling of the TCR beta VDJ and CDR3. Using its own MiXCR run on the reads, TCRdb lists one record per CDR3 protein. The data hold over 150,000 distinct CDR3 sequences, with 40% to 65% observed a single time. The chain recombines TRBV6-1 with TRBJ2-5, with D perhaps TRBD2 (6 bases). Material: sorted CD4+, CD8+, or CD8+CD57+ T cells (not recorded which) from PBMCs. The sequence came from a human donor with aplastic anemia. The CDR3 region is CASSSGTYQETQYF. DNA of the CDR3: TGTGCCAGCAGTTCCGGGACTTACCAAGAGACCCAGTACTTC.